The entry below describes one T cell receptor beta chain. Its antigen is currently unknown. The record originates from a study of cytomegalovirus exposure and HLA in healthy donors. General study results and limits: The authors reported that TCR beta sequences could predict HLA-A and HLA-B alleles. These predictions were accurate for most subjects in the first cohort.

The primer mix had 60 Vbeta and 13 Jbeta primers. Method: immunoSEQ multiplex PCR; TCRdb's copy keeps in-frame clones and lacks some. The sample shows about 300,000 clones, 86% of them seen only once. The TCR was taken from a man aged 40-50 years in good health and CMV-seropositive. The sample consisted of PBMCs.

The CDR3 DNA sequence: TGTGCCAGCAGTTCGGGACTAGCGGGGTTAAGCTCCTACAATGAGCAGTTCTTC. Residues: CASSSGLAGLSSYNEQFF. The chain is built from TRBV27 and TRBJ2-1; TRBD2 matches 13 bases. Germline loops: CDR1 MNHEY, CDR2 SMNVEV (reference sequence). CDR3 length: 18 residues. V trimming: 4 bases; J trimming: 0 bases; junction bases outside the gene matches: 6.